Sequencing of this T cell receptor beta chain was carried out in a study of blood T cell repertoires in COVID-19. TCRdb's copy holds only in-frame clones and misses some; the assay was immunoSEQ multiplex PCR. Counted here are about 240,000 clones, approximately 78% occurring once; the ten biggest clones make up 3.4%. Input material: peripheral blood. This clonotype originated in a woman aged 18-29 years with acute or convalescent COVID-19.

CDR3 region: CASSQPRDRLGEQYF. Here the CDR3 DNA reads TGTGCCAGCAGCCAACCTAGGGACAGGCTCGGGGAGCAGTACTTC. The J gene is TRBJ2-7, the V gene TRBV7-2; 8 bases agree with TRBD1. The germline V gene has CDR1 SGHTA and CDR2 FQGNSA. J lost 7 bases, V lost 5 bases, and 13 bases had no gene match. CDR3 length equals 15 residues.